This T cell receptor beta chain was profiled in a study of T cell responses to AZD1222 COVID-19 vaccine (dated by TCRdb to the early 2020s). A note on the overall study: AZD1222 recipients whose second dose came at about 4 weeks and those whose second dose came at about 12 weeks were combined into one group, since spike-specific TCR depth and breadth did not differ between the two schedules. A total of 230 to 250 trial participants underwent TCR sequencing, of whom about 200 received two doses of AZD1222 and about 26 received two doses of the MenACWY control vaccine. Enrollment into the trials was organized by age into subgroups of 18-55, 56-69 and 70-plus years, and those subgroups contained roughly 150, 30 and 60 TCR-sequenced participants, respectively.

What the authors observed across the whole study: The 56-69-year group was small, and its depth increase did not reach significance, likely because of low power. No day 14 peak-response samples were available, so repertoires were characterized only after the peak T cell response. Only five to seven AZD1222 recipients were SARS-CoV-2 seropositive at baseline, limiting conclusions about previously exposed vaccinees. Epitopes outside the regions mutated in the B.1.351 and B.1.1.7 variants were reportedly recognized by nearly half of the unique spike-specific TCRs. Vaccine-associated CD4 TCRs spanned the whole spike protein, with dominant responses in regions 160-218 and 743-854. A significant rise in spike-specific TCR breadth and depth was observed after two AZD1222 doses relative to day 0 and relative to MenACWY recipients. Participants were mostly white British and included more females than males, and it was suggested by the authors that clonal diversity may have been underestimated.

Per the germline V gene, MNHEY is the CDR1 and SVGAGI is the CDR2. V loses 10 bases of germline sequence and J loses 1 base, and the interval between the two ends is 11 bases. The CDR3, cysteine through phenylalanine, is 13 amino acids long. Only the CDR3 portion is preserved as DNA: 39 bases, with reading frame beginning at the first base. With regard to this clone: Its binding antigen is unknown. No quality values exist for individual bases; no much larger clone is one base distant.

The CDR3 regions of human TCRbeta chains were analyzed by immunosequencing. The authors' analysis ran thus. TCRs in the repertoires were matched against a reference library of SARS-CoV-2-specific TCRs that had been generated with the MIRA antigen-specificity platform. Breadth was defined as the fraction of unique TCRs that were SARS-CoV-2-associated, and depth was defined as the fraction of total T cells that were SARS-CoV-2-associated. Using the MIRA data, each spike-specific TCR was assigned both to the spike region to which the TCR was reactive and to a CD4 or CD8 class. Log10-transformed breadth and depth values were compared by one-way ANOVA with Sidak's multiple comparisons tests. As stored in TCRdb, this immuneACCESS dataset retains in-frame rearrangements with V and J assigned. A fraction of the clones does not appear; measured against another copy, unresolved V genes explain less than half of the discrepancy, and the remainder lacks a known reason. The V and J calls and the clone size are those of that table, but D and trimming were determined from the DNA. Within this sample are about 130,000 clones, with roughly 89% of them counted one time only. The top ten hold 1.5% to 2% of the sample.

The time point label, as the study defines it: baseline before first vaccination. Vaccinee samples came from UK trials COV001 and COV002, including a single-blind randomized controlled phase 2/3 trial of AZD1222 (ChAdOx1 nCoV-19) in healthy adults. For TCRbeta chain sequencing, PBMC samples from trial participants were taken at day 0 and at day 28 after the second dose. Sequences were derived from peripheral blood, sampled on day 0 of AZD1222 vaccination. This TCR was sampled from an adult in good health. This receptor chain uses TRBV6-5 and TRBJ1-3; the D region possibly corresponds to TRBD1 (6 bases align). The DNA sequence is given as TGTGCCATCATGACAGGATCTGGAAACACCATATATTTT. The translation is CAIMTGSGNTIYF.